Below are 19 T cell receptor beta chains sequenced from a single sample in a study of cytotoxic CD8 clonotypes in ibrutinib-treated CLL. Produced via immunoSEQ multiplex PCR; TCRdb's table is partial and in-frame only. The sample records over 95,000 clones, approximately 58% being singletons. The specimen was PBMCs, collected after 24 months of ibrutinib treatment. The receptor source for this set is a human donor with chronic lymphocytic leukemia.

This clone was seen only once. J is TRBJ2-5 and V is TRBV7-2; 8 positions match TRBD2. Trimming removed 5 bases from V and 5 bases from J; junction bases left unmatched: 7. The CDR3 covers 14 residues. Per germline, CDR1 SGHTA and CDR2 FQGNSA. The CDR3 here is CASSIGGAGETQYF. The CDR3 nucleotides are TGTGCCAGCAGCATCGGGGGGGCCGGGGAGACCCAGTACTTC.

This chain uses TRBV5-1 with TRBJ2-3; weak D call: TRBD2 (6 bases). Trimming pared 4 bases from V and 0 bases from J, leaving 18 bases between. This CDR3 has 17 amino acids. CDR1 and CDR2 (germline): SGHRS, YFSETQ. CDR3 in amino acids: CASSPGTVTLSTDTQYF. The CDR3 bases are TGCGCCAGCAGCCCCGGGACTGTCACTCTTAGCACAGATACGCAGTATTTT.

The rearrangement links TRBV7-2 to TRBJ2-5, with a weak D call TRBD2 (6 bases). The CDR3 is 13 residues long. Germline V gene lookup returns CDR1 SGHTA and CDR2 FQGNSA. Trimming took 5 bases from V and 3 from J, leaving 10 bases between them. The CDR3 DNA sequence: TGTGCCAGCAGCCAGACTAGAGAAGAGACCCAGTACTTC. Its protein is CASSQTREETQYF.

The chain combines TRBV7-3 with TRBJ1-1; D possibly corresponds to TRBD1 (5 bases). This CDR3 is built from 12 residues. Germline V lookup: CDR1 SGHTA, CDR2 FQGTGA. V dropped 5 bases and J dropped 10 bases, with 14 bases sitting between them. CDR3 bases: TGTGCCAGCAGCCTTAGTGGGACGCCAGCTTTCTTT. It specifies CASSLSGTPAFF. Based on the CDR3 plus reference TRBV7-3 and TRBJ1-1, the full variable domain is GAGVSQTPSNKVTEKGKYVELRCDPISGHTALYWYRQSLGQGPEFLIYFQGTGAADDSGLPNDRFFAVRPEGSVSTLKIQRTERGDSAVYLCASSLSGTPAFFGQGTRLTVV.

This clone was seen a few times. The chain is built from TRBV19 and TRBJ1-5; TRBD1 matches at 10 bases. Germline V gene data show CDR1 as LNHDA and CDR2 as SQIVND (reference sequence). The CDR3 length is 16 residues. Losses at the gene ends were 3 bases for V and 3 bases for J; bases not matched to a gene: 5. DNA of the CDR3: TGTGCCAGTAGTATCCGGGGACAGGGGATCAATCAGCCCCAGCATTTT. Translated, it gives CASSIRGQGINQPQHF.

This clone was recorded a few times. This chain connects TRBV30 to TRBJ2-7, with D unresolved. The CDR3 consists of 12 residues. V gave up 2 bases and J gave up 4 bases, with 9 bases separating them. CDR1 is GTSNPN, CDR2 SVGIG, per germline (reference sequence). CDR3 protein: CAWSRQEYEQYF. CDR3 in DNA: TGTGCCTGGAGTCGACAAGAGTACGAGCAGTACTTC.

V and J are TRBV19 and TRBJ2-7; D is perhaps TRBD1 or TRBD2 (5 bases each). The CDR3 is made up of 17 amino acids. Germline V gives CDR1 LNHDA, CDR2 SQIVND (reference sequence). V lost 5 bases and J 5 bases, leaving 25 bases between the germline ends. The CDR3 region has the DNA TGTGCCAGTAGTGCCCTCGCGGGCCAAGGGGTTCTAAACGAGCAGTACTTC. It is translated as CASSALAGQGVLNEQYF.

This sequence joins TRBV6-6 and TRBJ2-5; D possibly corresponds to TRBD2 (8 bases). CDR1 is MNHNY, CDR2 SVGAGI, per germline (reference sequence). V was cut by 7 bases and J by 3 bases, with 18 bases left in between. The CDR3 loop spans 15 amino acids. The CDR3 DNA reads as TGTGCCAGCAACCTAGCGGGCCAGGGGGAAGAGACCCAGTACTTC. It yields the protein CASNLAGQGEETQYF.

This clone was counted between two and nine times. The CDR3 region has the DNA TGCGCCAGCAGCTCGGCCGGGTGGAATGAAAAACTGTTTTTT. This sequence encodes CASSSAGWNEKLFF. J is TRBJ1-4 and V is TRBV5-1; D unclear. The ends were cut back, 3 bases at V and 5 bases at J, with 11 bases in the middle. Looked up from germline, CDR1 is SGHRS and CDR2 is YFSETQ. The CDR3 is 14 amino acids. The variable domain in full, completed from reference TRBV5-1 and TRBJ1-4, reads KAGVTQTPRYLIKTRGQQVTLSCSPISGHRSVSWYQQTPGQGLQFLFEYFSETQRNKGNFPGRFSGRQFSNSRSEMNVSTLELGDSALYLCASSSAGWNEKLFFGSGTQLSVL.

Many counts were recorded for this clone. The V gene is TRBV7-2, the J gene TRBJ2-7; D tentatively reads TRBD1 or TRBD2 (5 bases each). The CDR3 length is 13 residues. V gave up 5 bases and J gave up 6 bases, with 14 bases separating them. CDR1 and CDR2 (germline): SGHTA, FQGNSA. CDR3 region: CASSKNEGREQYF. The CDR3, as DNA: TGTGCCAGCAGCAAAAACGAGGGACGCGAGCAGTACTTC.

This chain joins TRBV25-1 and TRBJ1-6; 9 bases match TRBD1. Germline lookup yields CDR1 MGHDK and CDR2 SYGVNS. The trim removed 3 bases at V and 9 bases at J, leaving 3 bases unmatched. The CDR3 has 14 amino acids. This chain's CDR3 is CASSETGGVSPLHF. The CDR3 DNA sequence: TGTGCCAGCAGTGAGACAGGGGGGGTTTCACCCCTCCACTTT.

The table lists this clone with a few counts. The chain carries TRBV11-2 and TRBJ1-2; D gene unclear. There are 13 residues in the CDR3. Germline V lookup: CDR1 SGHAT, CDR2 FQNNGV. V lost 4 bases and J 4 bases, leaving 10 bases between the germline ends. The CDR3 is CASSSGPTYGYTF. In DNA, the CDR3 is TGTGCCAGCAGCTCCGGACCGACCTATGGCTACACCTTC.

The rearrangement uses TRBV10-2 and TRBJ2-1; 11 positions agree with TRBD2. The V gene end was trimmed by 6 bases and the J gene end by 4 bases; junction bases not matched to a gene: 5. The CDR3 sequence is 15 residues long. CDR1 is WSHSY, CDR2 SAAADI, per germline. DNA of the CDR3: TGCGCCAGCAGGTCCGGGACTAGCGGATACAATGAGCAGTTCTTC. Residues: CASRSGTSGYNEQFF.

The CDR3 spells CASPKGPWGTDTQYF. The CDR3 DNA is TGTGCCAGCCCTAAGGGTCCCTGGGGTACAGATACGCAGTATTTT. J is TRBJ2-3 and V is TRBV19, with no clear D. Germline-derived CDR1 and CDR2 are LNHDA and SQIVND (reference sequence). There are 15 residues in the CDR3. V lost 9 bases and J 3 bases, leaving 19 bases between the germline ends.

This clone appeared a few times. This chain connects TRBV5-1 to TRBJ2-3, with 8 bases matching TRBD1. V shed 4 bases, J shed 3 bases, and the junction held 10 bases outside the gene matches. The germline gives CDR1 SGHRS, CDR2 YFSETQ. The CDR3 covers 16 residues. The chain's CDR3 is CASSLPTGEVTDTQYF. CDR3 DNA sequence: TGCGCCAGCAGCCTCCCGACAGGGGAAGTTACAGATACGCAGTATTTT.

The chain links TRBV30 to TRBJ1-5; unclear D gene. Deletions cut 5 bases from V and 2 bases from J, with 10 bases between. Germline V gives CDR1 GTSNPN, CDR2 SVGIG (reference sequence). This CDR3 has 13 residues. CDR3 coding DNA: TGTGCCTGGGGGAGTGAGGGCAATCAGCCCCAGCATTTT. It codes for CAWGSEGNQPQHF.

This chain links TRBV10-3 with TRBJ2-5; D tentatively reads TRBD1 or TRBD2 (5 bases each). V was pared by 6 bases and J by 5 bases, with 10 bases between. CDR3 length equals 12 residues. Germline CDR1 is ENHRY and CDR2 is SYGVKD. The CDR3, as DNA: TGTGCCATCAGGGGGACGCTCGAGACCCAGTACTTC. Translating gives CAIRGTLETQYF.

The genes are TRBV30 and TRBJ1-1; D remains unclear. V was cut by 5 bases and J by 0 bases, with 13 bases left in between. CDR3 size: 14 residues. Germline values: CDR1 GTSNPN, CDR2 SVGIG (reference sequence). CDR3 residues: CAWVSLAVNTEAFF. CDR3 nucleotides: TGTGCCTGGGTCTCCCTGGCGGTGAACACTGAAGCTTTCTTT.

The V gene is TRBV10-3, the J gene TRBJ2-5, with a tentative D call TRBD1 (6 bases). CDR3 size: 13 residues. Germline V CDR1 and CDR2: ENHRY, SYGVKD. Trimming shortened V by 4 bases and J by 4 bases, and 10 bases separated the two germline ends. CDR3 protein: CAISGDRSETQYF. The CDR3 region has the DNA TGTGCCATCAGTGGTGACAGGTCAGAGACCCAGTACTTC.